This TCR beta chain was captured by sequencing in a study of CD8 T cells in Susac syndrome. Deletions cut 3 bases from V and 5 bases from J, with 17 bases between. Germline CDR1 is SGDLS and CDR2 is YYNGEE. The CDR3 runs to 15 residues. Peripheral blood CD8+ and CD4+ T cells were profiled by TCR beta sequencing. Through negative isolation, CD4+ and CD8+ T cells were obtained, while TEMRA cells were enriched using FACS. The RNA, about 0.5 to 1 ug, was put through reverse transcription using random hexamers. The method of amplification for TCR beta CDR3 was immunoSEQ multiplex PCR, covering 54 Vbeta and 13 Jbeta. MiXCR, run by TCRdb on the immunoSEQ multiplex PCR reads, gives a single entry per CDR3 protein. The table has 150,000 or so distinct CDR3 sequences, nearly 97% seen once.

The sequence came from a human donor with multiple sclerosis. The chain recombines TRBV9 with TRBJ1-1; TRBD1 might be the D (6 bases). Material: CD8+ T cells from PBMCs. The CDR3 region is CASSAQGLGETEAFF. The CDR3 coding sequence is TGTGCCAGCAGCGCACAGGGACTGGGGGAAACTGAAGCTTTCTTT.